The 30 T cell receptor beta chains reported below all come from one sample, sequenced in a study of CD8 T cells in ankylosing spondylitis. In TCRdb, the 5' RACE reads were re-called with MiXCR into one record per CDR3 protein. Among 150,000 to 200,000 distinct CDR3 sequences listed, around a sixth were seen once. Sequencing used blood, either unsorted or a sorted T cell fraction (not recorded which). The receptors were gathered from a male donor aged 10-30 years with ankylosing spondylitis or in good health (not recorded which).

Ten or more counts support this clonotype. The rearrangement links TRBV7-9 to TRBJ1-6; possibly TRBD1 for D (6 bases). The V gene lost 1 base and the J gene lost 9 bases, with 13 bases spanning the gap. Germline V lookup: CDR1 SEHNR, CDR2 FQNEAQ (reference sequence). The CDR3 contains 15 residues. The CDR3 reads CASSLEPRRGSPLHF. CDR3 DNA: TGTGCCAGCAGCTTAGAGCCCCGCAGGGGTTCACCCCTCCACTTT. Based on the CDR3 plus reference TRBV7-9 and TRBJ1-6, the full variable domain is DTGVSQNPRHKITKRGQNVTFRCDPISEHNRLYWYRQTLGQGPEFLTYFQNEAQLEKSRLLSDRFSAERPKGSFSTLEIQRTEQGDSAMYLCASSLEPRRGSPLHFGNGTRLTVT.

The chain links TRBV20-1 to TRBJ1-2; 7 bases line up with TRBD1. The length of the CDR3 is 11 residues. J was trimmed by 4 bases and V by 6 bases; bases with no gene match: 2. Germline loops: CDR1 DFQATT, CDR2 SNEGSKA (reference sequence). Here the CDR3 reads CSAGDSYGYTF. CDR3 bases: TGCAGTGCCGGGGACAGCTATGGCTACACCTTC.

The chain recombines TRBV20-1 with TRBJ2-1; 14 nucleotides match TRBD2. The CDR3 is made up of 17 amino acids. Germline assignment: CDR1 DFQATT and CDR2 SNEGSKA (reference sequence). The V segment lost 4 bases and the J segment 4 bases; nucleotides outside the gene matches: 9. Here the CDR3 DNA reads TGCAGTGCTACGACCCTGCGACTAGCGGGAGGGTACAATGAGCAGTTCTTC. This sequence encodes CSATTLRLAGGYNEQFF.

Many counts were recorded for this clonotype. This chain joins TRBV29-1 and TRBJ2-7, with 9 bases that match TRBD2. The CDR3 has 16 amino acids. The V segment lost 0 bases and the J segment 9 bases; nucleotides outside the gene matches: 15. Looked up from germline, CDR1 is SQVTM and CDR2 is ANQGSEA. The CDR3 bases are TGCAGCGTTGAAGACCCGTGGATGATAGCGGGAGCTGTGCAGTACTTC. This sequence encodes CSVEDPWMIAGAVQYF.

In its sample, this clonotype was seen many times. The chain carries TRBV29-1 and TRBJ2-1; 7 bases are shared with TRBD2. CDR3 length: 17 residues. V trimming: 0 bases; J trimming: 0 bases; junction bases outside the gene matches: 8. The V gene's germline CDR1 is SQVTM and CDR2 ANQGSEA. CDR3 sequence reads: CSVEDRASGSSYNEQFF. In DNA form, the CDR3 reads TGCAGCGTTGAAGATAGGGCTAGCGGAAGCTCCTACAATGAGCAGTTCTTC.

There are many counts of this clonotype. The chain employs TRBV4-2 and TRBJ2-1; 7 nucleotides align to TRBD2. V shed 1 base, J shed 0 bases, and the junction held 6 bases outside the gene matches. Germline CDR1 is LGHNA and CDR2 is YNFKEQ. The CDR3 has 17 amino acids. CDR3: CASSQVPGGGSYNEQFF. For the CDR3, the DNA is TGTGCCAGCAGCCAAGTCCCCGGCGGGGGCTCCTACAATGAGCAGTTCTTC.

J is TRBJ2-7 and V is TRBV23-1; D is uncertain. Being an ORF, TRBV23-1 has a function that is uncertain. The length of the CDR3 is 10 residues. V lost 5 bases to trimming and J lost 9 bases, with 8 bases between them. CDR3 bases: TGCGCCAGCAGTGCCGCTTGGCAGTACTTC. This codes for CASSAAWQYF.

V gene TRBV10-2 combines with J gene TRBJ2-1; TRBD2 matches 7 bases. The germline CDR1 and CDR2 sequences are WSHSY and SAAADI. The CDR3 runs to 15 residues. V was pared by 8 bases and J by 3 bases, with 10 bases of the junction left unmatched. The CDR3 nucleotides are TGCGCCAGCGGGGTCTCGGGAGGCAGCTACAATGAGCAGTTCTTC. Translating it yields CASGVSGGSYNEQFF.

V usage is TRBV18 and J usage is TRBJ2-7; no definite D call. Trimming removed 5 bases at V and 0 bases at J, with 8 bases between. In germline, CDR1 is KGHSH, CDR2 LQKENI. The CDR3 spans 13 residues. In nucleotides, the CDR3 is TGTGCCAGCTCAAAAGCGAGCTCCTACGAGCAGTACGTC. Its translation: CASSKASSYEQYV.

This clonotype showed up just a few times. The CDR3, as DNA: TGCAGCGTTGACTGCCCCCACAATGAGCAGTTCTTC. This sequence encodes CSVDCPHNEQFF. The genes are TRBV29-1 and TRBJ2-1, with unresolved D. V gave up 3 bases and J gave up 5 bases, with 8 bases separating them. The CDR3 length is 12 residues. Germline V lookup: CDR1 SQVTM, CDR2 ANQGSEA.

In this sample, this clonotype turned up many times. This chain joins TRBV6-5 and TRBJ2-1; 7 nucleotides align to TRBD2. This CDR3 comprises 13 residues. Trimming at V came to 3 bases and at J to 10 bases, leaving 6 bases not matched to a gene. Per germline, CDR1 MNHEY and CDR2 SVGAGI. As DNA, the CDR3 is TGTGCCAGCAGTTATGGGGGGGAGGAAGAGCAGTTCTTC. Its translation: CASSYGGEEEQFF.

V gene TRBV19 combines with J gene TRBJ2-7; 7 bases are shared with TRBD1. Germline values: CDR1 LNHDA, CDR2 SQIVND (reference sequence). The V and J ends lost 5 bases and 0 bases, in that order; junction bases with no gene match: 7. This CDR3 has 15 amino acids. The CDR3 loop reads CASSPGAGGSYEQYV. The CDR3 DNA sequence: TGTGCCAGTAGTCCCGGGGCAGGGGGCTCCTACGAGCAGTACGTC.

This clonotype was observed many times. V and J are TRBV20-1 and TRBJ2-3, with a possible D match to TRBD2 (5 bases). This CDR3 has 13 amino acids. Germline CDR1 and CDR2: DFQATT and SNEGSKA (reference sequence). The V end lost 2 bases, the J end lost 6 bases, and 12 bases lay between the germline ends. The CDR3 loop is CSARRTQPDTQYF. The CDR3 nucleotides read TGCAGTGCTAGACGGACTCAACCGGATACGCAGTATTTT.

Only a few counts were recorded for this clonotype. The rearrangement uses TRBV20-1 and TRBJ2-1, with TRBD2 identical over 8 bases. CDR1 and CDR2 (germline): DFQATT, SNEGSKA (reference sequence). The CDR3 totals 15 residues. CDR3 in amino acids: CTVLPSGLAGAEQFF. In DNA form, the CDR3 reads TGCACTGTCCTCCCATCAGGACTAGCTGGGGCTGAGCAGTTCTTC.

Many counts were recorded for this clonotype. The chain recombines TRBV6-5 with TRBJ1-6; D is uncertain. The CDR3 spans 14 residues. Germline-derived CDR1 and CDR2 are MNHEY and SVGAGI. V was shortened by 6 bases and J by 7 bases, with 13 bases between the two germline ends. This CDR3 is CASRIREGNSPLHF. In nucleotides, the CDR3 is TGTGCCAGCAGGATTAGGGAGGGCAATTCACCCCTCCACTTT.

There are many counts of this clonotype. The V gene is TRBV5-1, the J gene TRBJ1-1, with TRBD1 as a possible D gene (5 bases). With 4 bases removed from V and 4 bases from J, the gap between germline ends came to 14 bases. CDR1 SGHRS and CDR2 YFSETQ come from the germline V gene. This CDR3 contains 14 residues. The CDR3 DNA follows: TGCGCCAGCAGCATGTATGGGACGAGCACTGAAGCTTTCTTT. It encodes CASSMYGTSTEAFF.

This clonotype appeared a few times. The chain uses TRBV12-3 or TRBV12-4 and TRBJ2-5; 7 bases are shared with TRBD2. The V and J ends lost 3 bases and 2 bases, in that order; junction bases with no gene match: 9. The CDR3 has 16 amino acids. The CDR3, as DNA: TGTGCCAGCAGTTTCGGAGCCGCGGGAGTACAAGAGACCCAGTACTTC. Translation: CASSFGAAGVQETQYF.

The chain recombines TRBV2 with TRBJ2-5; D is unclear. V gave up 4 bases and J gave up 5 bases, with 20 bases separating them. CDR1 is SNHLY and CDR2 is FYNNEI in the germline V gene. The CDR3 sequence is 16 residues long. CDR3 protein: CASSGTVPALGETQYF. The DNA for the CDR3 is TGTGCCAGCAGTGGCACAGTCCCGGCGTTGGGGGAGACCCAGTACTTC.

This clonotype was recorded many times. The V call is TRBV28, the J call TRBJ2-1; 7 bases are a match to TRBD1. Germline V gene data show CDR1 as MDHEN and CDR2 as SYDVKM. The CDR3 sequence is 13 residues long. The J segment lost 7 bases and the V segment lost 6 bases, leaving 6 bases of the junction unmatched. CDR3 DNA sequence: TGTGCCAGCAGCCGGACAGGAGGTAATGAGCAGTTCTTC. Translated: CASSRTGGNEQFF.

In this sample, this clonotype turned up many times. The chain recombines TRBV7-6 with TRBJ2-1; 9 bases line up with TRBD2. The CDR3 totals 13 residues. The germline V gene has CDR1 SGHVS and CDR2 FNYEAQ. The CDR3 region has the DNA TGTTCGGCGGGGGGGAGCTCCTACAATGAGCAGTTCTTC. Its protein product is CSAGGSSYNEQFF.

In this sample, this clonotype turned up many times. The chain uses TRBV6-4 and TRBJ2-2; TRBD1 agrees at 9 bases. The CDR3 contains 15 residues. After removal of 2 bases from V and 5 bases from J, the junction contained 3 bases not matched to a gene. The germline gives CDR1 MRHNA, CDR2 SNTAGT. CDR3 DNA sequence: TGTGCCAGCAGTGACGGGGACAGGGAGACCGGGGAGCTGTTTTTT. Its translation is CASSDGDRETGELFF.

This clonotype was observed at least ten times. The genes are TRBV5-1 and TRBJ1-1; unclear D gene. The CDR3 extends over 15 amino acids. The germline V and J ends were trimmed by 3 bases and 8 bases, with 20 bases remaining between them. The germline gives CDR1 SGHRS, CDR2 YFSETQ. CDR3: CASSSGVPRGLEAFF. The CDR3 coding sequence is TGCGCCAGCAGCTCGGGAGTTCCCAGAGGATTAGAAGCTTTCTTT.

The chain employs TRBV24-1 and TRBJ1-2; D may be TRBD1 (5 bases). Looked up from germline, CDR1 is KGHDR and CDR2 is SFDVKD. The CDR3 spans 14 residues. V lost 4 bases and J lost 8, with 16 bases in between. The CDR3 coding sequence is TGTGCCACCAGTGACCCCACGGGGCGAGGCGGCTACACCTTC. Protein product: CATSDPTGRGGYTF.

In its sample, this clonotype was seen once. CDR3 in DNA: TGTGCCAGCAGTACCCCGACAGGGTTGCTAAGTGAAGCTTTCTTT. Protein product: CASSTPTGLLSEAFF. The chain is built from TRBV6-6 and TRBJ1-1; 7 bases match TRBD1. CDR1 is MNHNY, CDR2 SVGAGI, per germline (reference sequence). Trimming removed 5 bases from V and 7 bases from J; junction bases left unmatched: 13. CDR3 length equals 15 residues.

As to this clonotype: A much larger clone differs from this one at a single base, so this may be a read error. The conserved phenylalanine or tryptophan normally closing the CDR3 is absent here, so this likely arose from a read error. In DNA, the CDR3 is TGCAGTGCTACGCAGCGGGAGCGCTACGAGCAGTACTGC. Amino acid sequence: CSATQRERYEQYC. J is TRBJ2-7 and V is TRBV20-1, with 8 bases lining up with TRBD2. V dropped 4 bases and J dropped 3; count of bases not matched to a gene: 5. This CDR3 has 13 amino acids. Germline V gives CDR1 DFQATT, CDR2 SNEGSKA (reference sequence).

This clonotype has at least ten counts. The V call is TRBV6-5, the J call TRBJ2-7; D is undetermined. Between the trimmed V and J ends, which lost 8 bases and 4 bases, there was a span of 3 bases. This CDR3 contains 9 residues. Germline V gives CDR1 MNHEY, CDR2 SVGAGI. The CDR3 DNA sequence: TGTGCCAGCGGGTACGAGCAGTACTTC. It yields the protein CASGYEQYF.

This clonotype was picked up many times. The rearrangement uses TRBV24-1 and TRBJ2-3; 9 bases match TRBD1. Germline assignment: CDR1 KGHDR and CDR2 SFDVKD. The CDR3 covers 17 residues. V dropped 2 bases and J dropped 3; count of bases not matched to a gene: 8. This CDR3 is CATSDSRTGDVTDTQYF. CDR3 nucleotides: TGTGCCACCAGTGATTCCCGGACAGGGGATGTGACAGATACGCAGTATTTT.

In this sample, this clonotype turned up many times. V is TRBV11-2 and J is TRBJ1-1, with 8 bases fitting TRBD1. This CDR3 region has 14 residues. After removal of 5 bases from V and 11 bases from J, the junction contained 13 bases not matched to a gene. Germline V gene data show CDR1 as SGHAT and CDR2 as FQNNGV. CDR3 DNA sequence: TGTGCCAGCAGCCTGGACAGGGTGGTGAATTGGGCTTTCTTT. Translation gives CASSLDRVVNWAFF.

This clonotype came up many times. The genes are TRBV5-1 and TRBJ2-7, with TRBD2 identical over 8 bases. The J segment lost 5 bases and the V segment lost 3 bases, leaving 10 bases of the junction unmatched. Germline CDR1 SGHRS, CDR2 YFSETQ. This CDR3 comprises 15 residues. The CDR3 region is CASSYGDGLADEQYV. The CDR3 nucleotides are TGCGCCAGCAGCTATGGGGACGGACTAGCTGACGAGCAGTACGTC.

The V call is TRBV5-1, the J call TRBJ2-7; D unclear. The V and J ends lost 4 bases and 5 bases respectively, with 16 bases between them. The CDR3 covers 14 residues. Germline CDR1 SGHRS, CDR2 YFSETQ. CDR3 loop: CASSQDGFRDEQYV. The CDR3 DNA reads TGCGCCAGCAGCCAAGATGGTTTTAGGGACGAGCAGTACGTC.